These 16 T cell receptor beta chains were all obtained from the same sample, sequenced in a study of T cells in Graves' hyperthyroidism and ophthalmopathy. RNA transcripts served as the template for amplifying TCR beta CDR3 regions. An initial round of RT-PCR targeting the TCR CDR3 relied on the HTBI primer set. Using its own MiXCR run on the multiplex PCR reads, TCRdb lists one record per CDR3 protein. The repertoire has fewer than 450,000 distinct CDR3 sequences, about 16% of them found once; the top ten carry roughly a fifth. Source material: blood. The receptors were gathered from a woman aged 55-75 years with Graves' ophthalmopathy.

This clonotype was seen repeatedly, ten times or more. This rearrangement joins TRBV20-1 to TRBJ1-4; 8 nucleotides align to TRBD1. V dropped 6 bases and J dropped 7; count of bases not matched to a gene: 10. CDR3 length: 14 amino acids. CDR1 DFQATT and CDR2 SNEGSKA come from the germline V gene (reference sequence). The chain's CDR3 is CSAPPGDRPEKLFF. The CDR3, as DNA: TGCAGTGCCCCTCCTGGGGACAGGCCTGAAAAACTGTTTTTT.

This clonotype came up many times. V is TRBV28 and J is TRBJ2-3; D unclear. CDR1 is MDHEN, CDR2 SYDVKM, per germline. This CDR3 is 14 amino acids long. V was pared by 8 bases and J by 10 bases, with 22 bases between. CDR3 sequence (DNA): TGTGCCAGCTCTCCTCCCCTCGCCTCGGTACCGCAGTATTTT. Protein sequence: CASSPPLASVPQYF.

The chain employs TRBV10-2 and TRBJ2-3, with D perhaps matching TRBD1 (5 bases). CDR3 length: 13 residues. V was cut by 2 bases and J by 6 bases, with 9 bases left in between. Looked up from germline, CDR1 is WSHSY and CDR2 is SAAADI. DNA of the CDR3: TGCGCCAGCAGTGAGGATCACAGGGATACGCAGTATTTT. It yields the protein CASSEDHRDTQYF.

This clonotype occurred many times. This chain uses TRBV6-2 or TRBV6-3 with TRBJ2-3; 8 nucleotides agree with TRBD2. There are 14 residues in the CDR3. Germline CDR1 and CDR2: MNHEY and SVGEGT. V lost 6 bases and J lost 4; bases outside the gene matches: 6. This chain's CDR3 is CASSRSGSSDTQYF. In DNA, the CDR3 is TGTGCCAGCAGCCGGAGCGGGAGTTCAGATACGCAGTATTTT.

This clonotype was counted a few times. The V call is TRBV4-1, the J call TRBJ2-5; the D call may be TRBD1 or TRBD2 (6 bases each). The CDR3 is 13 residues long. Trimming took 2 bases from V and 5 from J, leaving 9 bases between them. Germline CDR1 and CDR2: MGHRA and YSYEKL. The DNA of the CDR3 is TGCGCCAGCAGCCAAAAAGGGGGGGAGACCCAGTACTTC. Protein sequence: CASSQKGGETQYF.

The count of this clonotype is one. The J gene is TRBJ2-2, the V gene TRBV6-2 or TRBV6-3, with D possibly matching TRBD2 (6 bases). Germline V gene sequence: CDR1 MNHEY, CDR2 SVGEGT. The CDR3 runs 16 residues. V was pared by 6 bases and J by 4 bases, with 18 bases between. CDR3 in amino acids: CASRTLNRDFTGELFF. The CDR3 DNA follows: TGTGCCAGCAGAACTCTCAACCGGGACTTCACCGGGGAGCTGTTTTTT.

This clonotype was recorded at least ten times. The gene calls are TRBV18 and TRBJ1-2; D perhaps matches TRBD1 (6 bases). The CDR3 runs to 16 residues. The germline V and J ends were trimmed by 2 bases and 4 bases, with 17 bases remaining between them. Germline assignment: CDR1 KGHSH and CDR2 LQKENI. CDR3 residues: CASSPIGGRTFYGYTF. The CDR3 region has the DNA TGTGCCAGCTCACCAATAGGGGGACGGACTTTCTATGGCTACACCTTC.

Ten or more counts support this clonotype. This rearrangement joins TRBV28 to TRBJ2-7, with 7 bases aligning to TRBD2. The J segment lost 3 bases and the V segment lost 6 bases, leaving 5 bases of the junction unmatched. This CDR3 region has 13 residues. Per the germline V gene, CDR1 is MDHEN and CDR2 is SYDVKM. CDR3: CASRSSGDYEQYF. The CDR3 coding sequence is TGTGCCAGCAGGTCTAGCGGAGACTACGAGCAGTACTTC.

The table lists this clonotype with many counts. CDR3 nucleotide sequence: TGTGCCAGCAGTGATCAGCGGAGGAATACGCAGTATTTT. Its translation: CASSDQRRNTQYF. The chain links TRBV6-1 to TRBJ2-3; a weak D match, TRBD2 (5 bases). CDR3 length equals 13 residues. V was cut by 3 bases and J by 7 bases, with 11 bases left in between. Germline V gene sequence: CDR1 MNHNS, CDR2 SASEGT.

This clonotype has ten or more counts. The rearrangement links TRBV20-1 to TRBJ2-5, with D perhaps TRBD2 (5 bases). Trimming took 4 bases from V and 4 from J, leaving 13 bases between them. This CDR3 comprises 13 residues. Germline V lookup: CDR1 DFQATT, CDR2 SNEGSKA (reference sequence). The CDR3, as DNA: TGCAGTGCTATCGTCGGGAAAGGAGAGACCCAGTACTTC. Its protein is CSAIVGKGETQYF.

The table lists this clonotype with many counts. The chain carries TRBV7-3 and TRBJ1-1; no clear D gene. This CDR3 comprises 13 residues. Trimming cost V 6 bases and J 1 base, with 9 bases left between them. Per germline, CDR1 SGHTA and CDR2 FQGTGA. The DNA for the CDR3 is TGTGCCAGCAGGCTAACACAGAACACTGAAGCTTTCTTT. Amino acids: CASRLTQNTEAFF.

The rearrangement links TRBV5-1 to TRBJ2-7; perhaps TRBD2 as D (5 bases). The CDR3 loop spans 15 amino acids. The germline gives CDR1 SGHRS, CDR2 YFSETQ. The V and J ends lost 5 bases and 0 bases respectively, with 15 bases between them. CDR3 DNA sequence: TGCGCCAGCAGTCCTGACCCGGGGTCCTCCTACGAGCAGTACTTC. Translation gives CASSPDPGSSYEQYF.

The CDR3 DNA sequence: TGTGCCACCAACACGGGACAGGCCCATAGCACAGATACGCAGTATTTT. This encodes CATNTGQAHSTDTQYF. The chain employs TRBV15 and TRBJ2-3; TRBD1 matches at 8 bases. The CDR3 runs 16 residues. Germline CDR1 and CDR2: LNHNV and YYDKDF (reference sequence). V was clipped by 7 bases and J by 0 bases; unmatched bases: 9. Full variable domain (outside the CDR3, taken from reference TRBV15 and TRBJ2-3): DAMVIQNPRYQVTQFGKPVTLSCSQTLNHNVMYWYQQKSSQAPKLLFHYYDKDFNNEADTPDNFQSRRPNTSFCFLDIRSPGLGDTAMYLCATNTGQAHSTDTQYFGPGTRLTVL.

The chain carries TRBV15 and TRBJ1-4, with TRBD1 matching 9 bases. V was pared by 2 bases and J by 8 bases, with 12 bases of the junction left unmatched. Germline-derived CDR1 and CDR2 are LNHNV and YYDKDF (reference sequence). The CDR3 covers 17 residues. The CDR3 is CATSRPPVGTGREKLFF. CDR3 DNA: TGTGCCACCAGCAGACCTCCCGTCGGGACAGGGCGGGAAAAACTGTTTTTT.

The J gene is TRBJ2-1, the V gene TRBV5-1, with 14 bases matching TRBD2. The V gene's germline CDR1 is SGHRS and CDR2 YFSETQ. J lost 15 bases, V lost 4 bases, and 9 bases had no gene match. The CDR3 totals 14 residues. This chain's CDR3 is CASSPGLAGGYVFF. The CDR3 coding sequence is TGCGCCAGCAGCCCTGGACTAGCGGGAGGCTACGTGTTCTTC. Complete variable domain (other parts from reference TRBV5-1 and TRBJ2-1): KAGVTQTPRYLIKTRGQQVTLSCSPISGHRSVSWYQQTPGQGLQFLFEYFSETQRNKGNFPGRFSGRQFSNSRSEMNVSTLELGDSALYLCASSPGLAGGYVFFGPGTRLTVL.

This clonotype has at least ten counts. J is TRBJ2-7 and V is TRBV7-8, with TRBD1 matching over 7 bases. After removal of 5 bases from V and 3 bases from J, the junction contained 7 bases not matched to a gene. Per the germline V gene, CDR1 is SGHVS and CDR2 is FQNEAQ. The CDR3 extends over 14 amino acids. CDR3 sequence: CASSRQGRGYEQYF. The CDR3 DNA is TGTGCCAGCAGCCGACAGGGACGGGGCTACGAGCAGTACTTC.